The clone carrying this TCR beta chain was recorded once. These data come from a study of blood T cell repertoires in COVID-19. On the study more broadly: From the United States, Italy and Spain came samples of acute and convalescent COVID-19. The analysed material was cDNA or gDNA that came from T cells, B-cell-depleted T cells, or PBMCs.

The germline gives CDR1 SGHNT, CDR2 YYREEE (reference sequence). The ends lost 2 bases at V and 3 bases at J; junction bases unmatched: 9. This CDR3 contains 16 residues. In the authors' methods: Amplification with reference gene primers provided the estimates of nucleated cell counts. Clones were read by immunoSEQ multiplex PCR, and TCRdb kept only the in-frame ones, dropping some. From that table come the V and J calls and clone size; the DNA was used to work out D and trimming. Among approximately 200,000 clones listed, approximately 80% were seen once. The V and J genes are TRBV5-4 and TRBJ2-5, with 8 bases matching TRBD1. The TCR was taken from a woman aged 60-75 years who had recovered from COVID-19. The specimen was peripheral blood. The CDR3 sequence is CASSFRTGTAEETQYF. The CDR3 DNA reads as TGTGCCAGCAGCTTCCGGACAGGGACCGCCGAAGAGACCCAGTACTTC.